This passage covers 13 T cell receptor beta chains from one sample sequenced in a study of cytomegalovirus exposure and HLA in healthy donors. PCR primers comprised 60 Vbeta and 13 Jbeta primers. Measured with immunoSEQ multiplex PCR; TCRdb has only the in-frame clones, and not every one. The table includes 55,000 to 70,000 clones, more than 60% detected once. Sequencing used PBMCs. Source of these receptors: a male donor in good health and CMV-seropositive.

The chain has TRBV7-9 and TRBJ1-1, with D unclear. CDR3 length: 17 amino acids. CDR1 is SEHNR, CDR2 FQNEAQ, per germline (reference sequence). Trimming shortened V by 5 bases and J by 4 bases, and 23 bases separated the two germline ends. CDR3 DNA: TGTGCCAGCAGCCCCATTGCAGGCCGGGAGAGAGGCACTGAAGCTTTCTTT. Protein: CASSPIAGRERGTEAFF.

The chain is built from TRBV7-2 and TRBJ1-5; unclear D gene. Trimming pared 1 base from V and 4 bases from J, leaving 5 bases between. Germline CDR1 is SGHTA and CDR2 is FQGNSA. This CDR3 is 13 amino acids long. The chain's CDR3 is CASSLDWNQPQHF. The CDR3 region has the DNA TGTGCCAGCAGCTTAGACTGGAATCAGCCCCAGCATTTT.

DNA of the CDR3: TGTGCCAGCAGAACTAGCGGGGCTAGGGAGACGCAGTATTTT. Translated: CASRTSGARETQYF. J is TRBJ2-3 and V is TRBV28, with 10 bases that match TRBD2. The germline V gene has CDR1 MDHEN and CDR2 SYDVKM. The CDR3 consists of 14 residues. Trimming at V came to 6 bases and at J to 9 bases, leaving 9 bases not matched to a gene.

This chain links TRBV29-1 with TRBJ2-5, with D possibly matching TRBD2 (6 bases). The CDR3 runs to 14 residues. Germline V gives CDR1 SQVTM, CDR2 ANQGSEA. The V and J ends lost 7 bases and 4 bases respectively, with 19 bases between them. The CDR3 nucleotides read TGCAGCGCCCATCATGGGGGGAGAATAGAGACCCAGTACTTC. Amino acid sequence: CSAHHGGRIETQYF.

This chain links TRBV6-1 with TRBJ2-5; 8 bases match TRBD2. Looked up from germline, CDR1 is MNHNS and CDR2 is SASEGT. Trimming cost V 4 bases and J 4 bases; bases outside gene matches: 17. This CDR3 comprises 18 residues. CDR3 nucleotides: TGTGCCAGCAGTGTCACCCCCCCGAATAGCGGGGTATCAGAGACCCAGTACTTC. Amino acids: CASSVTPPNSGVSETQYF.

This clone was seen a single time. CDR3 protein: CASSSGGLEEQYF. The CDR3 nucleotides are TGTGCCAGCAGTAGCGGGGGCTTGGAGGAGCAGTACTTC. The chain links TRBV7-9 to TRBJ2-5, with 9 bases that match TRBD2. With V trimmed by 6 bases and J by 11 bases, 10 bases remained unmatched. This CDR3 region has 13 residues. Germline values: CDR1 SEHNR, CDR2 FQNEAQ (reference sequence). Full variable domain (rest looked up from reference TRBV7-9 and TRBJ2-5): DTGVSQNPRHKITKRGQNVTFRCDPISEHNRLYWYRQTLGQGPEFLTYFQNEAQLEKSRLLSDRFSAERPKGSFSTLEIQRTEQGDSAMYLCASSSGGLEEQYFGPGTRLLVL.

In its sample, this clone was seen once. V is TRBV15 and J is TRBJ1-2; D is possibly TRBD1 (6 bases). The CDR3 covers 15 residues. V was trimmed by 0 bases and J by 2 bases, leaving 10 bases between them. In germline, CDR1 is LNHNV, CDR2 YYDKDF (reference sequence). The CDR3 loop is CATSRDLGTNYGYTF. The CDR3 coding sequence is TGTGCCACCAGCAGAGATCTGGGGACAAACTATGGCTACACCTTC.

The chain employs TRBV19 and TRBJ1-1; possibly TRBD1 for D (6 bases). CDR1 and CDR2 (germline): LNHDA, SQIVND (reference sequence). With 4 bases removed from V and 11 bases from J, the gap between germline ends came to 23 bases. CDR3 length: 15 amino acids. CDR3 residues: CASSRGGRNNIRAFF. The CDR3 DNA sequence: TGTGCCAGTAGTAGGGGGGGCCGGAATAATATTAGGGCTTTCTTT. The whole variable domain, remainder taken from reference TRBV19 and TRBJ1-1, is DGGITQSPKYLFRKEGQNVTLSCEQNLNHDAMYWYRQDPGQGLRLIYYSQIVNDFQKGDIAEGYSVSREKKESFPLTVTSAQKNPTAFYLCASSRGGRNNIRAFFGQGTRLTVV.

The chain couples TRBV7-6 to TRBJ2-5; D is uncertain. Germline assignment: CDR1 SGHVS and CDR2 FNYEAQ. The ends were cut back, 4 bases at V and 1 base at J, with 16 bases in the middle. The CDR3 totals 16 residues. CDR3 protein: CASSSPFRVSQETQYF. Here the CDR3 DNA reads TGTGCCAGCAGCTCTCCTTTCCGGGTTTCCCAAGAGACCCAGTACTTC.

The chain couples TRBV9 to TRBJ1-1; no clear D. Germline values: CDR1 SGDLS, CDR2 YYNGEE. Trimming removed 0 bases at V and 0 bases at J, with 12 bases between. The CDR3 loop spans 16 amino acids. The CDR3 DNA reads TGTGCCAGCAGCGTAGGATCCGCCCACATGAACACTGAAGCTTTCTTT. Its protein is CASSVGSAHMNTEAFF.

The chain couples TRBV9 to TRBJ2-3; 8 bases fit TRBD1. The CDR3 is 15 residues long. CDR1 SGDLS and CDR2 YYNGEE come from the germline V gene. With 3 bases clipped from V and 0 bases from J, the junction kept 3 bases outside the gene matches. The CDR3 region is CASSETGASTDTQYF. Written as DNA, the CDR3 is TGTGCCAGCAGCGAGACAGGGGCTAGCACAGATACGCAGTATTTT.

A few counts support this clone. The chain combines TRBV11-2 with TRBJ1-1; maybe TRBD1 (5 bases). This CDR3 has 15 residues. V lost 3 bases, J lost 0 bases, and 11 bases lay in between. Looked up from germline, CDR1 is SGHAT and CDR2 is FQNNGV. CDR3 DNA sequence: TGTGCCAGCAGCTTCCGTGGACATCTGAACACTGAAGCTTTCTTT. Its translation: CASSFRGHLNTEAFF.

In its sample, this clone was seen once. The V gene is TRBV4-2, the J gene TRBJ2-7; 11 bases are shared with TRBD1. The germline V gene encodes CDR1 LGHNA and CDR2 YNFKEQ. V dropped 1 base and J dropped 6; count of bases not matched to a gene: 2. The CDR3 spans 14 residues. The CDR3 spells CASSQGTGGFEQYF. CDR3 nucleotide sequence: TGTGCCAGCAGCCAAGGGACAGGGGGCTTCGAGCAGTACTTC.